Below are 23 T cell receptor beta chains sequenced from a single sample in a study of early T cells in non-severe SARS-CoV-2 infection. In TCRdb, the 5' RACE reads were re-called with MiXCR into one record per CDR3 protein. The data hold more than 80,000 distinct CDR3 sequences, with approximately 14% observed a single time. Sequenced: whole blood. The source of these receptors is an adult who was a healthcare worker with PCR-confirmed SARS-CoV-2 infection or an uninfected control (not recorded which).

The chain couples TRBV5-6 to TRBJ2-5, with D possibly being TRBD2 (6 bases). The germline V gene has CDR1 SGHDT and CDR2 YYEEEE. This CDR3 is built from 13 residues. V was shortened by 0 bases and J by 4 bases, with 7 bases between the two germline ends. The CDR3 loop is CASSLGEVETQYF. CDR3 in DNA: TGTGCCAGCAGCTTGGGGGAGGTAGAGACCCAGTACTTC.

The genes are TRBV20-1 and TRBJ1-5; D ambiguous. Trimming left V 0 bases short and J 9 bases short, with 12 bases between. The germline gives CDR1 DFQATT, CDR2 SNEGSKA (reference sequence). This CDR3 spans 13 amino acids. CDR3 residues: CSARDRASGPQHF. The CDR3 nucleotides read TGCAGTGCTAGAGATAGGGCGAGCGGGCCCCAGCATTTT.

The V call is TRBV28, the J call TRBJ2-3; 12 positions match TRBD2. This CDR3 has 16 residues. Trimming at V came to 5 bases and at J to 5 bases, leaving 8 bases not matched to a gene. Germline assignment: CDR1 MDHEN and CDR2 SYDVKM. The CDR3 DNA sequence: TGTGCCAGCAGTCCCGGACTAGCGGGGAAGGGAGATACGCAGTATTTT. Protein sequence: CASSPGLAGKGDTQYF.

This clonotype was detected a few times. The rearrangement links TRBV5-1 to TRBJ1-2; 9 bases are a match to TRBD1. The V gene end was trimmed by 5 bases and the J gene end by 3 bases; junction bases not matched to a gene: 11. The CDR3 is 16 residues long. Germline loops: CDR1 SGHRS, CDR2 YFSETQ. The CDR3 DNA sequence: TGCGCCAGCAGACCTAAAACAGGGGGCTTGGACTATGGCTACACCTTC. This translates into CASRPKTGGLDYGYTF.

This clonotype was observed many times. The V gene is TRBV6-6, the J gene TRBJ1-2, with a possible D match to TRBD1 (5 bases). The germline V gene has CDR1 MNHNY and CDR2 SVGAGI (reference sequence). This CDR3 region has 14 residues. Trimming left V 2 bases short and J 7 bases short, with 14 bases between. The CDR3 DNA is TGTGCCAGCAGTTACCTACAGGTCCCCGGTGGCTACACCTTC. It yields the protein CASSYLQVPGGYTF.

This clonotype was seen a few times. This rearrangement joins TRBV7-9 to TRBJ2-7; D not certain. Trimming shortened V by 5 bases and J by 0 bases, and 11 bases separated the two germline ends. Germline values: CDR1 SEHNR, CDR2 FQNEAQ (reference sequence). This CDR3 has 14 residues. This CDR3 is CASSSDPNSYEQYF. The CDR3 DNA is TGTGCCAGCAGCAGTGACCCGAACTCCTACGAGCAGTACTTC.

V usage is TRBV18 and J usage is TRBJ1-2; D may be TRBD1 (5 bases). V dropped 2 bases and J dropped 4 bases, with 11 bases sitting between them. The length of the CDR3 is 14 residues. Germline CDR1 KGHSH, CDR2 LQKENI. The CDR3 DNA sequence: TGTGCCAGCTCACCAGGGGCGTCTAGCTATGGCTACACCTTC. This encodes CASSPGASSYGYTF.

This clonotype came up a few times. J is TRBJ2-1 and V is TRBV19, with 8 bases lining up with TRBD2. Germline V CDR1 and CDR2: LNHDA, SQIVND (reference sequence). Trimming cost V 8 bases and J 3 bases; bases outside gene matches: 6. This CDR3 has 14 amino acids. CDR3 in amino acids: CASGRAGGYNEQFF. DNA of the CDR3: TGTGCCAGTGGCCGGGCGGGAGGCTACAATGAGCAGTTCTTC.

This clonotype was found a few times. The chain has TRBV3-1 and TRBJ2-3; D ambiguous. The CDR3 runs 17 residues. Trimming removed 4 bases at V and 0 bases at J, with 17 bases between. The germline gives CDR1 LGHDT, CDR2 YNNKEL (reference sequence). CDR3 protein: CASSPRPSTVSTDTQYF. The CDR3 DNA reads as TGTGCCAGCAGCCCCCGTCCCTCGACCGTCAGCACAGATACGCAGTATTTT.

The V gene is TRBV20-1, the J gene TRBJ2-7; D is unresolved. CDR1 and CDR2 from the germline V gene are DFQATT and SNEGSKA (reference sequence). The CDR3 is 16 amino acids. V lost 0 bases and J 5 bases, leaving 20 bases between the germline ends. CDR3: CSARDPGLGAWNEQYF. The CDR3 region has the DNA TGCAGTGCTAGAGATCCCGGCCTAGGCGCTTGGAACGAGCAGTACTTC.

This clonotype has more than one count but fewer than ten. The chain has TRBV18 and TRBJ2-7; weak D call: TRBD2 (6 bases). Germline V CDR1 and CDR2: KGHSH, LQKENI. The length of the CDR3 is 13 residues. Trimming took 3 bases from V and 5 from J, leaving 11 bases between them. The CDR3, as DNA: TGTGCCAGCTCACCCCCGGGAGCCGACGAGCAGTACTTC. As protein: CASSPPGADEQYF.

This clonotype was counted between two and nine times. The chain joins TRBV7-8 to TRBJ2-7; D is possibly TRBD2 (5 bases). CDR1 and CDR2 from the germline V gene are SGHVS and FQNEAQ. Between the trimmed V and J ends, which lost 0 bases and 6 bases, there was a span of 9 bases. There are 13 residues in the CDR3. The CDR3 coding sequence is TGTGCCAGCAGCTTAGCGGGAGTCCGCGAGCAGTACTTC. It is translated as CASSLAGVREQYF. Full variable domain (outside the CDR3, taken from reference TRBV7-8 and TRBJ2-7): GAGVSQSPRYKVAKRGQDVALRCDPISGHVSLFWYQQALGQGPEFLTYFQNEAQLDKSGLPSDRFFAERPEGSVSTLKIQRTQQEDSAVYLCASSLAGVREQYFGPGTRLTVT.

At least ten counts were recorded for this clonotype. This rearrangement joins TRBV2 to TRBJ2-7, with TRBD2 as a possible D gene (5 bases). This CDR3 comprises 13 residues. Germline CDR1 and CDR2: SNHLY and FYNNEI. The V and J ends lost 7 bases and 12 bases respectively, with 22 bases between them. The CDR3 protein is CASITDYNWRGYF. CDR3 bases: TGTGCCAGCATTACCGACTATAACTGGAGAGGGTACTTC.

CDR3 sequence reads: CASSPGSEAFF. The CDR3 DNA is TGTGCCAGCAGTCCCGGGTCCGAAGCTTTCTTT. The V and J genes are TRBV12-3 or TRBV12-4 and TRBJ1-1; D is unclear. The CDR3 extends over 11 amino acids. V lost 5 bases and J lost 8, with 9 bases in between.

V and J are TRBV6-6 and TRBJ2-1; D ambiguous. Germline loops: CDR1 MNHNY, CDR2 SVGAGI (reference sequence). V gave up 6 bases and J gave up 6 bases, with 18 bases separating them. The CDR3 is 15 residues long. CDR3 sequence (DNA): TGTGCCAGCAGCCTCGACACCCGCCACGGCAATGAGCAGTTCTTC. Translating it yields CASSLDTRHGNEQFF.

This clonotype was seen a handful of times. The chain is built from TRBV7-6 and TRBJ2-7; D perhaps matches TRBD2 (6 bases). With 0 bases removed from V and 3 bases from J, the gap between germline ends came to 12 bases. This CDR3 region has 15 residues. CDR1 is SGHVS, CDR2 FNYEAQ, per germline. CDR3 sequence: CASSLAEAGLYEQYF. The CDR3 coding sequence is TGTGCCAGCAGCTTAGCGGAGGCGGGACTCTACGAGCAGTACTTC.

The chain links TRBV5-1 to TRBJ2-2; 8 nucleotides agree with TRBD1. The ends lost 4 bases at V and 7 bases at J; junction bases unmatched: 12. There are 16 residues in the CDR3. Germline V gene sequence: CDR1 SGHRS, CDR2 YFSETQ. The DNA of the CDR3 is TGCGCCAGCAGCCCGGAGACAGGGGAATTATACGGGGAGCTGTTTTTT. Translating gives CASSPETGELYGELFF.

This clonotype showed up just a few times. This chain joins TRBV12-3 or TRBV12-4 and TRBJ1-2; possible D gene TRBD1, 6 bases. The CDR3 runs 14 residues. V was clipped by 8 bases and J by 0 bases, with 13 bases between them. The CDR3: CASRGQGPNYGYTF. Here the CDR3 DNA reads TGTGCCAGCCGGGGACAAGGGCCTAACTATGGCTACACCTTC.

This clonotype was seen a few times. This chain connects TRBV20-1 to TRBJ2-7; no definite D call. Germline V gene lookup returns CDR1 DFQATT and CDR2 SNEGSKA (reference sequence). Trimming shortened V by 3 bases and J by 0 bases, and 15 bases separated the two germline ends. The CDR3 is 15 residues long. DNA for the CDR3: TGCAGTGCTAGGGCCCAAGCGAGTAGCTCCTACGAGCAGTACTTC. Protein product: CSARAQASSSYEQYF.

This clonotype was counted between two and nine times. The chain links TRBV18 to TRBJ2-1; D might be TRBD2 (5 bases). CDR3 length: 15 residues. Trimming stripped 1 base from V and 8 bases from J, with 15 bases between. CDR1 is KGHSH and CDR2 is LQKENI in the germline V gene. The CDR3 loop is CASSPHRDADYEQFF. In DNA, the CDR3 is TGTGCCAGCTCACCACATCGGGATGCCGATTATGAGCAGTTCTTC.

This clonotype has ten or more counts. The CDR3 region has the DNA TGTGCCAGCAGCGTAGCTCATGAAGCTTTCTTT. Its translation: CASSVAHEAFF. The rearrangement links TRBV9 to TRBJ1-1; D gene unclear. Trimming pared 0 bases from V and 7 bases from J, leaving 4 bases between. Per the germline V gene, CDR1 is SGDLS and CDR2 is YYNGEE. This CDR3 has 11 residues.

The sample holds many counts of this clonotype. This chain joins TRBV9 and TRBJ1-2; no firm D call. V was cut by 4 bases and J by 5 bases, with 6 bases left in between. The V gene's germline CDR1 is SGDLS and CDR2 YYNGEE. This CDR3 has 11 amino acids. CDR3 loop: CASSSRYGYTF. CDR3 DNA: TGTGCCAGCAGCTCCAGATATGGCTACACCTTC.

This clonotype was seen at least ten times. This chain links TRBV2 with TRBJ2-1, with TRBD2 matching over 9 bases. V gave up 7 bases and J gave up 7 bases; unmatched junction bases: 14. Germline V gene data show CDR1 as SNHLY and CDR2 as FYNNEI. The CDR3 has 16 amino acids. This chain's CDR3 is CASTGTEGLALNEQFF. DNA for the CDR3: TGTGCCAGCACTGGGACCGAGGGACTAGCTTTAAATGAGCAGTTCTTC.